In this sample, the clone carrying this T cell receptor beta chain turned up many times. The antigen remains unidentified. Time point of the sample: persistent/refractory GD, antithyroid drugs over 5 years with positive TRAb. PBMC RNA was the source of the TCR library. This record belongs to a study of regulatory T cells in long-lasting Graves disease. Turning to the study itself: Those with persistent Graves' disease had received antithyroid drugs for over 5 years with positive TSH receptor antibodies.

Study results and limitations: Thyroid tissue was not studied; only peripheral blood was.

The V end was cut by 5 bases, the J end by 3 bases, with 11 bases between. Germline lookup yields CDR1 MDHEN and CDR2 SYDVKM. The length of the CDR3 is 13 residues. Arm-PCR of CDR3 regions with iRepertoire HTBI primers generated TCR beta libraries. In the source study's methods: Identification of gene segments yielded some 62 TRBV and more than eleven TRBJ across samples. TCRdb reprocessed the multiplex PCR reads via MiXCR and lists one record per CDR3 protein. Here the V and J calls rest on TCRdb's processing, not on the authors' analysis. The sample lists roughly 450,000 distinct CDR3 sequences; around a fifth were seen once.

The TCR originated in a female donor with Graves disease. The chain carries TRBV28 and TRBJ2-7; a possible D gene is TRBD2 (7 bases). The sequencing here drew on peripheral blood mononuclear cells (PBMCs), taken when the disease was refractory, from a patient treated with antithyroid drugs. The DNA for the CDR3 is TGTGCCAGCAGTCGGGGGGCCCACTACGAGCAGTACTTC. This encodes CASSRGAHYEQYF. The whole variable domain, filled in from reference TRBV28 and TRBJ2-7, reads DVKVTQSSRYLVKRTGEKVFLECVQDMDHENMFWYRQDPGLGLRLIYFSYDVKMKEKGDIPEGYSVSREKKERFSLILESASTNQTSMYLCASSRGAHYEQYFGPGTRLTVT.